Below are 13 T cell receptor beta chains sequenced from a single sample in a study of blood T cell repertoires in COVID-19. The assay was immunoSEQ multiplex PCR, and TCRdb's table has in-frame clones only and misses some. The repertoire holds 120,000 or so clones, approximately 68% seen once, with 2.2% in the top ten. Sequenced input: peripheral blood. Receptor source: a woman between 65 and 79 years old with acute or convalescent COVID-19.

The rearrangement links TRBV12-2 to TRBJ1-6; TRBD1 is the table's D call and was not checked against the DNA. TRBV12-2 is a pseudogene. The CDR3 covers 15 residues. CDR3 coding DNA: TGTGCAAGTCGCTTAAAGACAGGCTATAATTCACCCCTCCACTTT. Protein: CASRLKTGYNSPLHF.

This chain joins TRBV7-6 and TRBJ1-1, with no clear D. CDR3 length: 13 residues. CDR1 and CDR2 from the germline V gene are SGHVS and FNYEAQ. V was shortened by 3 bases and J by 0 bases, with 5 bases between the two germline ends. The CDR3 is CASSFRLNTEAFF. CDR3 DNA: TGTGCCAGCAGCTTCAGGCTGAACACTGAAGCTTTCTTT. The full variable domain, in which reference TRBV7-6 and TRBJ1-1 provide the parts outside the CDR3, is GAGVSQSPRYKVTKRGQDVALRCDPISGHVSLYWYRQALGQGPEFLTYFNYEAQQDKSGLPNDRFSAERPEGSISTLTIQRTEQRDSAMYRCASSFRLNTEAFFGQGTRLTVV.

This clone was detected a few times. The gene calls are TRBV3-1 (or the pseudogene TRBV3-2) and TRBJ2-1; D gene unclear. The V end was cut by 1 base, the J end by 0 bases, with 13 bases between. CDR1 LGHDT and CDR2 YNNKEL come from the germline V gene (reference sequence). The CDR3 consists of 17 residues. CDR3 in amino acids: CASSQATAMSSYNEQFF. CDR3 DNA: TGTGCCAGCAGCCAAGCAACAGCTATGAGCTCCTACAATGAGCAGTTCTTC.

The chain has TRBV18 and TRBJ2-7; 10 bases agree with TRBD2. Trimming took 2 bases from V and 3 from J; bases not matched to a gene: 13. CDR3 length: 18 amino acids. Germline CDR1 reads KGHSH; CDR2 reads LQKENI. DNA of the CDR3: TGTGCCAGCTCACCATATGTGGCTAGCGGGAGAACCGGCTACGAGCAGTACTTC. This gives the protein CASSPYVASGRTGYEQYF.

This sequence joins TRBV6-5 and TRBJ1-6; D is undetermined. Trimming removed 1 base at V and 9 bases at J, with 13 bases between. The CDR3 length is 15 residues. Germline CDR1 MNHEY, CDR2 SVGAGI. CDR3 in amino acids: CASSYWVEMGSPLHF. CDR3 in DNA: TGTGCCAGCAGTTACTGGGTGGAGATGGGTTCACCCCTCCACTTT.

This clone was found a few times. The chain joins TRBV5-4 to TRBJ1-2; perhaps TRBD1 as D (5 bases). The germline V gene has CDR1 SGHNT and CDR2 YYREEE (reference sequence). V lost 4 bases, J lost 3 bases, and 13 bases lay in between. This CDR3 contains 14 residues. The CDR3 DNA follows: TGTGCCAGCAGCCGGGAGGGGATGGACTATGGCTACACCTTC. It encodes CASSREGMDYGYTF.

This chain connects TRBV4-3 to TRBJ1-1; no firm D call. V shed 0 bases and J shed 0 bases, with 8 bases lying between them. The CDR3 is made up of 15 amino acids. Germline lookup yields CDR1 LGHNA and CDR2 YSLEER. The CDR3 nucleotides read TGCGCCAGCAGCCAAGATCCGAGCATGAACACTGAAGCTTTCTTT. Amino acid sequence: CASSQDPSMNTEAFF.

The V call is TRBV19, the J call TRBJ1-5, with D tentatively TRBD1 (6 bases). V was cut by 5 bases and J by 7 bases, with 18 bases left in between. Germline V CDR1 and CDR2: LNHDA, SQIVND (reference sequence). This CDR3 is 15 amino acids long. The CDR3 reads CASSVQGESQQPQHF. CDR3 sequence (DNA): TGTGCCAGTAGTGTACAGGGAGAGTCCCAACAGCCCCAGCATTTT.

The chain combines TRBV10-3 with TRBJ2-7; 7 nucleotides align to TRBD1. Losses at the gene ends were 6 bases for V and 3 bases for J; bases not matched to a gene: 8. Germline assignment: CDR1 ENHRY and CDR2 SYGVKD. The CDR3 length is 14 residues. The CDR3 coding sequence is TGTGCCATCAGAAAAAGGGACAGAGACTACGAGCAGTACTTC. It translates to CAIRKRDRDYEQYF.

The V call is TRBV7-6, the J call TRBJ2-7, with D maybe TRBD2 (7 bases). Looked up from germline, CDR1 is SGHVS and CDR2 is FNYEAQ. The CDR3 extends over 13 amino acids. With 8 bases removed from V and 2 bases from J, the gap between germline ends came to 13 bases. CDR3 coding DNA: TGTGCCAGCGGGGGGGGGACAACCTACGAGCAGTACTTC. Translating gives CASGGGTTYEQYF.

V and J are TRBV9 and TRBJ2-7; 15 bases are shared with TRBD2. This CDR3 spans 17 amino acids. Looked up from germline, CDR1 is SGDLS and CDR2 is YYNGEE. V was clipped by 0 bases and J by 3 bases; unmatched bases: 4. CDR3 coding DNA: TGTGCCAGCAGCGTAGGACCGGGACTAGCGGGGGGCTACGAGCAGTACTTC. Protein product: CASSVGPGLAGGYEQYF. The entire variable domain, with the rest obtained from reference TRBV9 and TRBJ2-7, is as follows: DSGVTQTPKHLITATGQRVTLRCSPRSGDLSVYWYQQSLDQGLQFLIQYYNGEERAKGNILERFSAQQFPDLHSELNLSSLELGDSALYFCASSVGPGLAGGYEQYFGPGTRLTVT.

The CDR3 nucleotides are TGTGCCAGCACCCGCGGGACAGTGAACACTGAAGCTTTCTTT. This sequence encodes CASTRGTVNTEAFF. J is TRBJ1-1 and V is TRBV28, with 7 bases lining up with TRBD1. In germline, CDR1 is MDHEN, CDR2 SYDVKM. After removal of 7 bases from V and 0 bases from J, the junction contained 5 bases not matched to a gene. The CDR3 totals 14 residues.

The sample holds one count of this clone. J is TRBJ2-1 and V is TRBV7-3; the match to TRBD2 covers 8 bases. The J segment lost 0 bases and the V segment lost 10 bases, leaving 8 bases of the junction unmatched. Germline CDR1 and CDR2: SGHTA and FQGTGA. The CDR3 has 15 residues. The CDR3 nucleotides are TGTGCCACCGCCCAAGCGGGAGCCTCCTACAATGAGCAGTTCTTC. Protein sequence: CATAQAGASYNEQFF.